Each of the 27 T cell receptor beta chains below was sequenced from the same sample in a study of PD-1 blockade in mismatch repair-deficient tumors. The method was immunoSEQ multiplex PCR; TCRdb's version includes in-frame clones alone and lacks a portion of them. The profile shows about 120,000 clones, around nine tenths of them singletons. The sample in question was peripheral blood, obtained just under 74 weeks after starting pembrolizumab. The receptor source for this set is an adult with mismatch repair-deficient cancer.

The V gene is TRBV28, the J gene TRBJ2-2; 9 nucleotides line up with TRBD1. The CDR3 is 16 amino acids. Germline CDR1 is MDHEN and CDR2 is SYDVKM. With V trimmed by 3 bases and J by 8 bases, 10 bases remained unmatched. In DNA, the CDR3 is TGTGCCAGCAGTTTCCCCAACACAGGGGGCATGGGGGAGCTGTTTTTT. Its protein is CASSFPNTGGMGELFF.

The V and J genes are TRBV5-8 and TRBJ1-5; D is unclear. Germline V CDR1 and CDR2: SGHTS, YDEGEE. There are 12 residues in the CDR3. Trimming stripped 3 bases from V and 6 bases from J, with 7 bases between. The CDR3 DNA follows: TGTGCCAGCAGCTCGTTATCTCAGCCCCAGCATTTT. As protein: CASSSLSQPQHF.

The CDR3 DNA reads as TGTGCCAGCAGTTACGGGGGTTCTCAGCCCCAGCATTTT. This codes for CASSYGGSQPQHF. This chain connects TRBV6-5 to TRBJ1-5; a possible D gene is TRBD1 (5 bases). The CDR3 consists of 13 residues. V lost 2 bases and J lost 6, with 8 bases in between. Germline V gives CDR1 MNHEY, CDR2 SVGAGI.

This rearrangement joins TRBV13 to TRBJ2-7; D might be TRBD2 (5 bases). Looked up from germline, CDR1 is PRHDT and CDR2 is FYEKMQ (reference sequence). Trimming took off 5 bases at V and 3 bases at J, with 14 bases between the two ends. The length of the CDR3 is 14 residues. DNA for the CDR3: TGTGCCAGCAGCCCCGGTCGGGGAATCTACGAGCAGTACTTC. The encoded protein is CASSPGRGIYEQYF. Combining the CDR3 with reference TRBV13 and TRBJ2-7 gives the whole variable domain AAGVIQSPRHLIKEKRETATLKCYPIPRHDTVYWYQQGPGQDPQFLISFYEKMQSDKGSIPDRFSAQQFSDYHSELNMSSLELGDSALYFCASSPGRGIYEQYFGPGTRLTVT.

This clone was seen a single time. The V gene is TRBV11-2, the J gene TRBJ2-7; 12 nucleotides agree with TRBD2. The CDR3 has 16 amino acids. The V and J ends lost 0 bases and 5 bases, in that order; junction bases with no gene match: 5. Germline loops: CDR1 SGHAT, CDR2 FQNNGV. CDR3 residues: CASSLERASGRDEQYF. CDR3 coding DNA: TGTGCCAGCAGCTTAGAGAGGGCTAGCGGGAGGGACGAGCAGTACTTC.

The chain couples TRBV29-1 to TRBJ2-7; 7 bases line up with TRBD2. The CDR3 sequence is 15 residues long. Unmatched junction bases numbered 15, after V lost 6 bases and J lost 4 bases. CDR1 and CDR2 from the germline V gene are SQVTM and ANQGSEA. CDR3 loop: CSVLIGTTLFYEQYF. The CDR3 nucleotides read TGCAGCGTACTTATCGGGACTACTTTATTTTACGAGCAGTACTTC.

This clone was found a few times. The chain couples TRBV18 to TRBJ1-2; tentative D call: TRBD1 (6 bases). Germline V gene lookup returns CDR1 KGHSH and CDR2 LQKENI. This CDR3 has 14 amino acids. Trimming removed 3 bases from V and 4 bases from J, with 12 bases in between. CDR3 sequence reads: CASSPPEGGYGYTF. CDR3 DNA: TGTGCCAGCTCACCTCCGGAGGGGGGCTATGGCTACACCTTC.

This clone was found a few times. The chain is built from TRBV19 and TRBJ2-7, with D maybe TRBD1 (6 bases). The CDR3 loop spans 14 amino acids. Germline loops: CDR1 LNHDA, CDR2 SQIVND (reference sequence). Trimming took 4 bases from V and 6 from J, leaving 16 bases between them. DNA of the CDR3: TGTGCCAGTAGTAACCGGGCAGGGGCTGCCGAGCAGTACTTC. It specifies CASSNRAGAAEQYF.

The rearrangement joins TRBV7-8 to TRBJ1-4; no firm D call. Germline-derived CDR1 and CDR2 are SGHVS and FQNEAQ. The CDR3 contains 15 residues. Trimming stripped 5 bases from V and 3 bases from J, with 13 bases between. The CDR3 loop reads CASSLREVSNEKLFF. Here the CDR3 DNA reads TGTGCCAGCAGCCTTCGGGAGGTCTCTAATGAAAAACTGTTTTTT. The whole variable domain, filled in from reference TRBV7-8 and TRBJ1-4, reads GAGVSQSPRYKVAKRGQDVALRCDPISGHVSLFWYQQALGQGPEFLTYFQNEAQLDKSGLPSDRFFAERPEGSVSTLKIQRTQQEDSAVYLCASSLREVSNEKLFFGSGTQLSVL.

This clone appeared a few times. J is TRBJ2-7 and V is TRBV4-1; the D call may be TRBD1 or TRBD2 (5 bases each). Germline V gives CDR1 MGHRA, CDR2 YSYEKL. The CDR3 length is 15 residues. V was clipped by 4 bases and J by 0 bases, with 13 bases between them. The CDR3 here is CASSLGRDGSYEQYF. Here the CDR3 DNA reads TGCGCCAGCAGCCTAGGACGGGACGGCTCCTACGAGCAGTACTTC.

The chain recombines TRBV7-9 with TRBJ2-3; 15 positions match TRBD2. CDR1 SEHNR and CDR2 FQNEAQ come from the germline V gene (reference sequence). This CDR3 has 16 amino acids. V was pared by 5 bases and J by 4 bases, with 4 bases of the junction left unmatched. The CDR3 coding sequence is TGTGCCAGCAGCGCCGGGACTAGCGGGAGGTCAGATACGCAGTATTTT. Its translation: CASSAGTSGRSDTQYF.

V is TRBV5-1 and J is TRBJ2-5, with 8 bases that match TRBD1. This CDR3 spans 13 amino acids. Germline V gives CDR1 SGHRS, CDR2 YFSETQ. After removal of 3 bases from V and 6 bases from J, the junction contained 4 bases not matched to a gene. The CDR3 region has the DNA TGCGCCAGCAGCTCAGGGGGCGGGAAGACCCAGTACTTC. This translates into CASSSGGGKTQYF.

Points on this clone: One end of the junction fails to match germline, which may point to a read error. This chain links TRBV2 with TRBJ2-7; D is perhaps TRBD1 or TRBD2 (5 bases each). This CDR3 is 14 amino acids long. In germline, CDR1 is SNHLY, CDR2 FYNNEI. CDR3 DNA sequence: TGTGCCAGCAGCGAAGCAGTGGGGGTAGGGGAGCAGTACTTC. This codes for CASSEAVGVGEQYF.

The genes are TRBV7-8 and TRBJ2-1, with TRBD2 matching over 7 bases. V was clipped by 4 bases and J by 2 bases; unmatched bases: 8. The CDR3 extends over 16 amino acids. Germline V gives CDR1 SGHVS, CDR2 FQNEAQ. The CDR3 coding sequence is TGTGCCAGCAGCTACTTGGCGGGAGTCACCTACAATGAGCAGTTCTTC. This translates into CASSYLAGVTYNEQFF.

The chain carries TRBV4-1 and TRBJ2-7, with 10 bases aligning to TRBD2. The CDR3 has 17 residues. V trimming: 0 bases; J trimming: 4 bases; junction bases outside the gene matches: 9. Germline V gives CDR1 MGHRA, CDR2 YSYEKL. CDR3 nucleotides: TGCGCCAGCAGCCAAGATCTAGAGCGGGAGGGCCAATACGAGCAGTACTTC. Translation: CASSQDLEREGQYEQYF.

The chain joins TRBV5-4 to TRBJ2-7; 11 bases line up with TRBD1. Germline V CDR1 and CDR2: SGHNT, YYREEE (reference sequence). The CDR3 sequence is 16 residues long. Trimming cost V 3 bases and J 7 bases; bases outside gene matches: 12. CDR3: CASSSLDRGRAREQYF. CDR3 nucleotide sequence: TGTGCCAGCAGCTCCTTGGACAGGGGGCGGGCTAGGGAGCAGTACTTC.

The chain carries TRBV4-1 and TRBJ2-2; D is perhaps TRBD1 or TRBD2 (5 bases each). Trimming took 2 bases from V and 2 from J, leaving 15 bases between them. Germline loops: CDR1 MGHRA, CDR2 YSYEKL. The CDR3 contains 17 residues. Written as DNA, the CDR3 is TGCGCCAGCAGCCAATACCTAGGGACGGCTAACACCGGGGAGCTGTTTTTT. Its protein is CASSQYLGTANTGELFF.

The chain combines TRBV7-6 with TRBJ2-7; D is uncertain. Between the trimmed V and J ends, which lost 1 base and 6 bases, there was a span of 10 bases. The CDR3 contains 13 residues. CDR1 SGHVS and CDR2 FNYEAQ come from the germline V gene. The CDR3 nucleotides read TGTGCCAGCAGCTTAGGTCCAAGTATCGAGCAGTACTTC. Translating gives CASSLGPSIEQYF.

The chain couples TRBV5-4 to TRBJ2-2; D gene uncertain. The germline gives CDR1 SGHNT, CDR2 YYREEE (reference sequence). Trimming cost V 1 base and J 1 base, with 8 bases left between them. The CDR3 is made up of 15 amino acids. CDR3 loop: CASSLSQLNTGELFF. CDR3 nucleotides: TGTGCCAGCAGCTTGAGCCAGTTGAACACCGGGGAGCTGTTTTTT. The variable domain in full, completed from reference TRBV5-4 and TRBJ2-2, reads ETGVTQSPTHLIKTRGQQVTLRCSSQSGHNTVSWYQQALGQGPQFIFQYYREEENGRGNFPPRFSGLQFPNYSSELNVNALELDDSALYLCASSLSQLNTGELFFGEGSRLTVL.

This clone appeared a single time. This rearrangement joins TRBV5-5 to TRBJ1-3; a possible D gene is TRBD1 (5 bases). The CDR3 totals 14 residues. The germline V gene has CDR1 SGHKS and CDR2 YYEKEE (reference sequence). Trimming left V 4 bases short and J 3 bases short, with 11 bases between. The CDR3 region is CASSQWDGGNTIYF. In nucleotides, the CDR3 is TGTGCCAGCAGCCAATGGGACGGTGGAAACACCATATATTTT.

As DNA, the CDR3 is TGCGCCAGCATGAGGGGGCTAGCGGCCTACAATGAGCAGTTCTTC. Its translation: CASMRGLAAYNEQFF. This rearrangement joins TRBV10-2 to TRBJ2-1; D could derive from TRBD1 or TRBD2 (7 bases each). Per the germline V gene, CDR1 is WSHSY and CDR2 is SAAADI. V shed 7 bases and J shed 2 bases, with 15 bases lying between them. The CDR3 length is 15 residues.

This clone was seen more than once but under ten times. V usage is TRBV25-1 and J usage is TRBJ2-7; D possibly corresponds to TRBD2 (6 bases). V shed 6 bases and J shed 5 bases, with 11 bases lying between them. Germline loops: CDR1 MGHDK, CDR2 SYGVNS. This CDR3 contains 12 residues. The DNA of the CDR3 is TGTGCCAGCAGGGAGGGCGCCGACGAGCAGTACTTC. This translates into CASREGADEQYF.

The genes are TRBV14 and TRBJ2-7; D is unresolved. The germline V gene has CDR1 SGHDN and CDR2 FVKESK. The CDR3 consists of 12 residues. V gave up 3 bases and J gave up 2 bases, with 5 bases separating them. CDR3 sequence (DNA): TGTGCCAGCAGCCAGACCCCCTACGAGCAGTACTTC. Translated: CASSQTPYEQYF. The full variable domain, with the rest looked up from reference TRBV14 and TRBJ2-7, is EAGVTQFPSHSVIEKGQTVTLRCDPISGHDNLYWYRRVMGKEIKFLLHFVKESKQDESGMPNNRFLAERTGGTYSTLKVQPAELEDSGVYFCASSQTPYEQYFGPGTRLTVT.

This chain links TRBV10-3 with TRBJ2-1; D possibly corresponds to TRBD1 (6 bases). Germline CDR1 and CDR2: ENHRY and SYGVKD. V was pared by 10 bases and J by 4 bases, with 17 bases between. The CDR3 loop spans 14 amino acids. CDR3 protein: CATNRDTHYNEQFF. The CDR3 DNA follows: TGTGCCACCAACCGGGACACCCATTACAATGAGCAGTTCTTC.

This clone was recorded a few times. The chain has TRBV5-8 and TRBJ1-1; D is unresolved. This CDR3 region has 17 residues. CDR1 and CDR2 (germline): SGHTS, YDEGEE. Trimming cost V 3 bases and J 1 base, with 19 bases left between them. The CDR3 bases are TGTGCCAGCAGCTCGTTCCCCTTTTCGGAGGCGAACACTGAAGCTTTCTTT. Protein sequence: CASSSFPFSEANTEAFF. Full variable domain (remainder filled in from reference TRBV5-8 and TRBJ1-1): EAGVTQSPTHLIKTRGQQATLRCSPISGHTSVYWYQQALGLGLQFLLWYDEGEERNRGNFPPRFSGRQFPNYSSELNVNALELEDSALYLCASSSFPFSEANTEAFFGQGTRLTVV.

The V gene is TRBV4-1, the J gene TRBJ2-2; no reliable D call. CDR3 size: 12 residues. The germline V and J ends were trimmed by 1 base and 6 bases, with 3 bases remaining between them. Germline V gene sequence: CDR1 MGHRA, CDR2 YSYEKL. CDR3 region: CASSQVPGELFF. Here the CDR3 DNA reads TGCGCCAGCAGCCAAGTGCCCGGGGAGCTGTTTTTT.

This clone was seen only a few times. The chain carries TRBV27 and TRBJ2-7, with 8 bases that match TRBD2. CDR3 size: 17 residues. Looked up from germline, CDR1 is MNHEY and CDR2 is SMNVEV (reference sequence). V gave up 4 bases and J gave up 7 bases; unmatched junction bases: 18. The CDR3 region has the DNA TGTGCCAGCAGTTCGCCGGGGGGGACGGGTACTATACGGGAGCAGTACTTC. It encodes CASSSPGGTGTIREQYF.